This is a list of T cell receptor beta chains from one sample in a study of blood T cells in healthy people across ages. TCRdb analysed the 5' RACE reads with MiXCR anew, one entry per CDR3 protein. The data show hundreds of thousands of distinct CDR3 sequences, approximately 25% seen once. In addition, the sample was reused for a study of T cells of mothers and their children.

The sequencing sample was made of blood. Receptors originate from a boy between 10 and 17 years old in good health. CDR3s include the opening cysteine and the closing phenylalanine or tryptophan. A D gene is named only where the DNA matches it firmly.

d_gene,v_gene,j_gene,CDR3aa
NA,TRBV7-9,NA,CASSRSRGSFTRETQYF
NA,TRBV5-1,TRBJ1-2,CASSTNDRLNYGYTF
NA,TRBV28,TRBJ2-7,CASSLFISLRQDEYEQYF
TRBD2,TRBV20-1,TRBJ2-7,CSASGRRGDEQYF
NA,TRBV3-1,TRBJ1-2,CASSQDSSRTSNYGYTF
NA,TRBV29-1,TRBJ2-5,CSVDEGQETQYF
TRBD2,TRBV9,TRBJ2-1,CASSASYSGLAGVAYEQFF
NA,TRBV7-2,TRBJ2-7,CASSLDRVGGSYEQYF
NA,TRBV7-2,TRBJ2-2,CASSLVPGASTGELFF
NA,TRBV2,TRBJ2-2,CASSLRGGGLTNTGELFF
TRBD1,TRBV5-5,TRBJ2-1,CASSFLGTGVGDEQFF
NA,TRBV12-3/TRBV12-4,TRBJ1-2,CASSRRRGDGYTF
TRBD1,TRBV24-1,TRBJ2-3,CATSDGTGGMDTQYF
NA,TRBV7-3,TRBJ2-3,CASSSLSGGLSDTQYF
TRBD2,TRBV7-9,TRBJ2-5,CASSQRTSGPRHQETQYF
NA,TRBV9,TRBJ2-1,CASSVWEGDNEQFF
NA,TRBV7-2,TRBJ1-1,CASSLDNGAEAFF
NA,TRBV12-1,TRBJ2-7,CASRDGQYF
NA,TRBV7-9,TRBJ2-3,CASSLDLRDTQYF
NA,TRBV6-2/TRBV6-3,TRBJ1-1,CASSLTDSNTEAFF
NA,TRBV19,TRBJ2-7,CASSIRGTYEQYF
NA,TRBV7-2,TRBJ2-1,CASRITSTYEQFF
NA,TRBV6-4,TRBJ2-3,CASSEGVSTDTQYF
NA,TRBV20-1,TRBJ1-5,CSAHPGLSNQPQHF
NA,TRBV7-2,TRBJ2-2,CASSFRDRNTGELFF
TRBD1,TRBV27,NA,CASSFGTGGRNEQFF
NA,TRBV20-1,TRBJ1-1,CSARSYSENTEAFF
TRBD1,TRBV4-1,TRBJ2-5,CASSGRQGETQYF
TRBD2,TRBV7-9,NA,CASSLLTSGTEQFF
NA,TRBV28,TRBJ1-1,CASSFRQEVEAFF
NA,TRBV9,TRBJ1-4,CASSVAQGFNEKLFF
NA,TRBV20-1,TRBJ2-5,CSASDRRSRETQYF
TRBD2,TRBV20-1,TRBJ2-7,CSAEGLAGGLYEQYF